The source of this TCR beta chain is a study of blood T cells in healthy people across ages. There are many counts of this clonotype. V was pared by 3 bases and J by 5 bases, with 10 bases between. This CDR3 contains 13 residues. Next came a second PCR, run for 7 to 11 cycles, which used a sample-barcoded 5' primer along with a J-beta primer mix. TCRdb ran MiXCR on the 5' RACE reads and lists one entry per CDR3 protein. The table has around 1,000,000 distinct CDR3 sequences, 25% seen once. This sample was also put to use in a study of T cells of mothers and their children.

What was sequenced was blood. The gene calls are TRBV12-3 or TRBV12-4 and TRBJ1-1, with D possibly TRBD1 on 5 matching bases. The origin of this receptor is a girl aged 2 to 9 in good health. CDR3 protein: CASSFTGGTEAFF. CDR3 coding DNA: TGTGCCAGCAGTTTCACAGGAGGGACTGAAGCTTTCTTT.